This entry lists 4 T cell receptor beta chains sequenced from one sample in a study of beta chain features in type 1 diabetes. Study results and caveats: Across all four CD4+ subsets, people with type 1 diabetes showed modestly shorter TCRB CDR3s.

These TCRs are of unknown antigen specificity. The authors reverse transcribed all of the isolated RNA, so sequencing captured expressed TCRB transcripts. Profiled with immunoSEQ multiplex PCR; TCRdb holds only in-frame clones, not every one. The top ten clones hold roughly 0.5% of a sample with approximately 170,000 clones, 7.5% to 8.5% of them seen once. Sequenced input: central memory CD4+ T cells from blood. These receptors were collected from a young man with type 1 diabetes.

The rearrangement uses TRBV9 and TRBJ1-6, with D possibly matching TRBD1 (6 bases). In germline, CDR1 is SGDLS, CDR2 YYNGEE. The CDR3 is 12 residues long. Trimming stripped 2 bases from V and 15 bases from J, with 12 bases between. CDR3 region: CASSVAGQFLHF. For the CDR3, the DNA is TGTGCCAGCAGCGTCGCCGGACAGTTCCTCCACTTT.

The chain joins TRBV5-1 to TRBJ2-3; 9 bases match TRBD1. Germline V lookup: CDR1 SGHRS, CDR2 YFSETQ. V gave up 0 bases and J gave up 5 bases; unmatched junction bases: 4. This CDR3 comprises 15 residues. The CDR3: CASSLDRGLVDTQYF. Here the CDR3 DNA reads TGCGCCAGCAGCTTGGACAGGGGGCTCGTAGATACGCAGTATTTT.

The chain joins TRBV18 to TRBJ2-2; the D is unclear. The CDR3 length is 15 residues. Germline V gives CDR1 KGHSH, CDR2 LQKENI. V dropped 3 bases and J dropped 1 base, with 9 bases sitting between them. This CDR3 is CASSPPTLNTGELFF. DNA for the CDR3: TGTGCCAGCTCACCGCCAACTCTGAACACCGGGGAGCTGTTTTTT.

This clone was detected a few times. The V call is TRBV11-3, the J call TRBJ2-3, with D perhaps TRBD1 (5 bases). The CDR3 sequence is 15 residues long. Germline V gene sequence: CDR1 SGHNT, CDR2 YENEEA. The V gene lost 5 bases and the J gene lost 2 bases, with 14 bases spanning the gap. The CDR3 nucleotides are TGTGCCAGCAGCCTTACGAGACAGAACACAGATACGCAGTATTTT. Translated, it gives CASSLTRQNTDTQYF.